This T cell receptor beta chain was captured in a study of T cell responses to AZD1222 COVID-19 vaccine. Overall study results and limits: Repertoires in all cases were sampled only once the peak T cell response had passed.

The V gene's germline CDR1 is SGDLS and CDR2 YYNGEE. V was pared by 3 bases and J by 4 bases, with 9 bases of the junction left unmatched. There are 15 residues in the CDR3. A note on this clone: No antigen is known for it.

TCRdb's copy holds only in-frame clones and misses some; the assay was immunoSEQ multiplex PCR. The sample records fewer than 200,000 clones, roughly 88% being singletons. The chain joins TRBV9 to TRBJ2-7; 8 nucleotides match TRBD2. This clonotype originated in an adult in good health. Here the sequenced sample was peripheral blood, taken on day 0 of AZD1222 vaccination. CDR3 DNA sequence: TGTGCCAGCAGCGCAGGACTAGCCGATCATTACGAGCAGTACTTC. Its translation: CASSAGLADHYEQYF. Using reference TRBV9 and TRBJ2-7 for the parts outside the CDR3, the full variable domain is DSGVTQTPKHLITATGQRVTLRCSPRSGDLSVYWYQQSLDQGLQFLIQYYNGEERAKGNILERFSAQQFPDLHSELNLSSLELGDSALYFCASSAGLADHYEQYFGPGTRLTVT.